Below are 29 T cell receptor beta chains sequenced from a single sample in a study of CD8+CD57+ T cells in acquired aplastic anemia (dated by TCRdb to between 2018 and 2020). Sequencing used an Illumina HiSeq 2000. Genomic DNA was used as template for profiling of TCR beta VDJ combinations and CDR3 sequences. The public sequencing data were trimmed at Q25 with fastp and processed into clonotypes with MiXCR by TCRdb, which kept only in-frame beta chains. Every CDR3 protein is listed once, alongside the most common genes and DNA of its rows. Across this sample there are some 48,000 distinct CDR3 sequences, with roughly 69% seen only once. Around a third of the sample goes to the ten largest clones. Sequencing input: sorted CD4+, CD8+, or CD8+CD57+ T cells (not recorded which) from PBMCs. All receptors come from a human donor in good health, serving as a control.

The V and J genes are TRBV10-3 and TRBJ2-7; possibly TRBD1 for D (5 bases). The ends were cut back, 6 bases at V and 2 bases at J, with 14 bases in the middle. The CDR3 is 14 amino acids. Germline loops: CDR1 ENHRY, CDR2 SYGVKD. CDR3 sequence (DNA): TGTGCCATCAGGGAGCTGGACAAGCCCTACGAGCAGTACTTC. Its translation: CAIRELDKPYEQYF.

Only a few counts were recorded for this clonotype. The DNA of the CDR3 is TGTGCCAGCAGCAGGACTAGCGGGATCAATGAGCAGTTCTTC. It is translated as CASSRTSGINEQFF. V usage is TRBV11-3 and J usage is TRBJ2-1, with TRBD2 matching 12 bases. CDR1 and CDR2 (germline): SGHNT, YENEEA. The J segment lost 6 bases and the V segment lost 5 bases, leaving 2 bases of the junction unmatched. The CDR3 has 14 residues.

Here the CDR3 reads CASSLGSNGILYGYTF. The DNA for the CDR3 is TGTGCCAGCAGCTTGGGTAGCAATGGGATCCTCTATGGCTACACCTTC. The rearrangement joins TRBV5-6 to TRBJ1-2, with D unclear. The V end lost 0 bases, the J end lost 4 bases, and 16 bases lay between the germline ends. The CDR3 has 16 residues. From germline, CDR1 is SGHDT and CDR2 YYEEEE.

The gene calls are TRBV24-1 and TRBJ1-5; TRBD1 is a possible D gene (6 bases). The CDR3 contains 14 residues. Germline V gene lookup returns CDR1 KGHDR and CDR2 SFDVKD. Trimming left V 4 bases short and J 0 bases short, with 6 bases between. CDR3 sequence: CATSEDSSNQPQHF. The CDR3, as DNA: TGTGCCACCAGTGAGGACAGTAGCAATCAGCCCCAGCATTTT.

The chain uses TRBV10-3 and TRBJ1-2, with 7 bases fitting TRBD1. Germline V lookup: CDR1 ENHRY, CDR2 SYGVKD. The CDR3 runs to 18 residues. V dropped 0 bases and J dropped 4; count of bases not matched to a gene: 14. The CDR3 nucleotides are TGTGCCATCAGTGAGTCGGGGAAACGAGGGGGCGGGAGCTATGGCTACACCTTC. Encoded protein: CAISESGKRGGGSYGYTF.

The CDR3 loop is CAITQGGQGNYGYTF. DNA for the CDR3: TGTGCCATCACCCAAGGGGGACAGGGGAACTATGGCTACACCTTC. The chain carries TRBV10-3 and TRBJ1-2, with 10 bases matching TRBD1. The V and J ends lost 7 bases and 2 bases, in that order; junction bases with no gene match: 7. This CDR3 has 15 residues. Germline V gene lookup returns CDR1 ENHRY and CDR2 SYGVKD.

V is TRBV7-9 and J is TRBJ1-2, with a possible D match to TRBD1 (5 bases). Trimming cost V 10 bases and J 5 bases, with 11 bases left between them. Germline loops: CDR1 SEHNR, CDR2 FQNEAQ (reference sequence). The CDR3 is made up of 11 amino acids. The CDR3 loop is CATGGDYGYTF. The CDR3 DNA is TGTGCCACTGGGGGGGATTATGGCTACACCTTC.

This clonotype was counted once. The chain is built from TRBV7-8 and TRBJ2-7; 11 bases map to TRBD2. The CDR3 has 14 amino acids. Trimming took 6 bases from V and 4 from J; bases not matched to a gene: 5. CDR1 is SGHVS and CDR2 is FQNEAQ in the germline V gene. The DNA for the CDR3 is TGTGCCAGCAGTCACATAGCGGGAGGGTACGAGCAGTACTTC. This translates into CASSHIAGGYEQYF.

The V call is TRBV2, the J call TRBJ2-7; D unresolved. The germline CDR1 and CDR2 sequences are SNHLY and FYNNEI. This CDR3 spans 11 amino acids. Trimming cost V 4 bases and J 5 bases, with 6 bases left between them. The CDR3 DNA follows: TGTGCCAGCAGTGTGGGAAACGAGCAGTACTTC. It is translated as CASSVGNEQYF. The full variable domain, with the rest looked up from reference TRBV2 and TRBJ2-7, is EPEVTQTPSHQVTQMGQEVILRCVPISNHLYFYWYRQILGQKVEFLVSFYNNEISEKSEIFDDQFSVERPDGSNFTLKIRSTKLEDSAMYFCASSVGNEQYFGPGTRLTVT.

The rearrangement uses TRBV19 and TRBJ1-2, with a tentative D call TRBD1 (5 bases). There are 16 residues in the CDR3. V lost 5 bases, J lost 8 bases, and 24 bases lay in between. Germline-derived CDR1 and CDR2 are LNHDA and SQIVND (reference sequence). CDR3 sequence: CASSLTPGLTTRGYTF. The DNA for the CDR3 is TGTGCCAGTAGTCTTACGCCGGGACTCACAACACGCGGCTACACCTTC.

CDR3 region: CASSSVPYEQYF. In DNA, the CDR3 is TGTGCCAGCAGCTCCGTTCCCTACGAGCAGTACTTC. This chain uses TRBV9 with TRBJ2-7; D gene uncertain. Trimming shortened V by 4 bases and J by 2 bases, and 7 bases separated the two germline ends. CDR3 length: 12 residues. Germline-derived CDR1 and CDR2 are SGDLS and YYNGEE.

The CDR3 is CATSGTSGRHNEQFF. The CDR3 coding sequence is TGTGCCACCAGTGGGACTAGCGGGAGACACAATGAGCAGTTCTTC. The chain links TRBV24-1 to TRBJ2-1, with 13 positions matching TRBD2. Per germline, CDR1 KGHDR and CDR2 SFDVKD. Losses at the gene ends were 5 bases for V and 5 bases for J; bases not matched to a gene: 2. The CDR3 is 15 residues long.

This chain links TRBV9 with TRBJ1-2; weak D call: TRBD1 (5 bases). The CDR3 spans 14 residues. Deletions cut 3 bases from V and 4 bases from J, with 13 bases between. Germline CDR1 and CDR2: SGDLS and YYNGEE. CDR3 in DNA: TGTGCCAGCAGCGCTTCCACAGGTTTCTATGGCTACACCTTC. Translated, it gives CASSASTGFYGYTF.

The J gene is TRBJ2-3, the V gene TRBV7-3, with a possible D match to TRBD2 (6 bases). This CDR3 spans 16 amino acids. V was trimmed by 4 bases and J by 1 base, leaving 15 bases between them. From germline, CDR1 is SGHTA and CDR2 FQGTGA. This CDR3 reads CASSSRGPGGTDTQYF. In nucleotides, the CDR3 is TGTGCCAGCAGCTCGCGGGGTCCTGGCGGCACAGATACGCAGTATTTT. Full variable domain (outside the CDR3, taken from reference TRBV7-3 and TRBJ2-3): GAGVSQTPSNKVTEKGKYVELRCDPISGHTALYWYRQSLGQGPEFLIYFQGTGAADDSGLPNDRFFAVRPEGSVSTLKIQRTERGDSAVYLCASSSRGPGGTDTQYFGPGTRLTVL.

The chain is built from TRBV5-1 and TRBJ2-7, with TRBD2 matching over 9 bases. The CDR3 consists of 17 residues. Trimming at V came to 6 bases and at J to 3 bases, leaving 16 bases not matched to a gene. In germline, CDR1 is SGHRS, CDR2 YFSETQ. CDR3 sequence: CASNGDEGREGLYEQYF. CDR3 sequence (DNA): TGCGCCAGCAACGGGGACGAGGGGCGGGAGGGCCTCTACGAGCAGTACTTC.

CDR3 loop: CASSLSNLYGYTF. In DNA form, the CDR3 reads TGTGCCAGCAGCTTATCCAACCTCTATGGCTACACCTTC. The gene calls are TRBV7-7 and TRBJ1-2; D uncertain. Between the trimmed V and J ends, which lost 2 bases and 4 bases, there was a span of 8 bases. CDR3 length: 13 amino acids. CDR1 SSHAT and CDR2 FNYEAQ come from the germline V gene (reference sequence).

This rearrangement joins TRBV10-3 to TRBJ1-1; TRBD1 matches at 8 bases. The germline V gene has CDR1 ENHRY and CDR2 SYGVKD. The CDR3 is made up of 12 amino acids. The V segment lost 6 bases and the J segment 6 bases; nucleotides outside the gene matches: 3. The DNA of the CDR3 is TGTGCCATCAGCTTACAGGGGGCTGAAGCTTTCTTT. Translating it yields CAISLQGAEAFF.

By proportion, this clonotype is medium-sized. This sequence joins TRBV25-1 and TRBJ2-7; the D gene could be TRBD1 or TRBD2 (7 bases each). This CDR3 region has 16 residues. The germline V gene has CDR1 MGHDK and CDR2 SYGVNS. Trimming took 4 bases from V and 5 from J, leaving 21 bases between them. CDR3 residues: CASSGGGRGIKNEQYF. DNA for the CDR3: TGTGCCAGCAGTGGGGGGGGCAGGGGGATCAAAAACGAGCAGTACTTC.

V is TRBV5-4 and J is TRBJ2-6; weak D call: TRBD2 (6 bases). Germline assignment: CDR1 SGHNT and CDR2 YYREEE (reference sequence). V dropped 0 bases and J dropped 0 bases, with 13 bases sitting between them. The CDR3 contains 18 residues. The CDR3 DNA reads TGTGCCAGCAGCTTGGGCGGGGTGATGGCCTCTGGGGCCAACGTCCTGACTTTC. This sequence encodes CASSLGGVMASGANVLTF. The full variable domain, rest sourced from reference TRBV5-4 and TRBJ2-6, is ETGVTQSPTHLIKTRGQQVTLRCSSQSGHNTVSWYQQALGQGPQFIFQYYREEENGRGNFPPRFSGLQFPNYSSELNVNALELDDSALYLCASSLGGVMASGANVLTFGAGSRLTVL.

Only a few counts were recorded for this clonotype. This chain uses TRBV29-1 with TRBJ1-1; 8 bases align to TRBD1. V lost 7 bases and J lost 0; bases outside the gene matches: 7. This CDR3 contains 14 residues. Germline assignment: CDR1 SQVTM and CDR2 ANQGSEA. The CDR3 sequence: CSATRTGMNTEAFF. The DNA for the CDR3 is TGCAGCGCCACCAGGACAGGGATGAACACTGAAGCTTTCTTT.

By sample fraction, this clonotype is medium-sized. V and J are TRBV29-1 and TRBJ1-2; D perhaps matches TRBD1 (5 bases). CDR1 and CDR2 (germline): SQVTM, ANQGSEA. This CDR3 spans 14 amino acids. Trimming stripped 8 bases from V and 7 bases from J, with 23 bases between. The CDR3 bases are TGCAGCCCGAGGAGGGACCCGACCCTTTCTGGCTACACCTTC. Amino acid sequence: CSPRRDPTLSGYTF.

In its sample, this clonotype was seen many times. This sequence joins TRBV6-1 and TRBJ1-2; D not certain. Germline V lookup: CDR1 MNHNS, CDR2 SASEGT. Trimming removed 0 bases from V and 0 bases from J, with 11 bases in between. This CDR3 is 16 amino acids long. CDR3 region: CASSEAAGSPNYGYTF. For the CDR3, the DNA is TGTGCCAGCAGTGAAGCCGCGGGCAGTCCTAACTATGGCTACACCTTC.

V is TRBV7-6 and J is TRBJ1-1; D might be TRBD1 (5 bases). Germline CDR1 is SGHVS and CDR2 is FNYEAQ. Trimming took 5 bases from V and 3 from J, leaving 13 bases between them. CDR3 size: 14 residues. CDR3 region: CASSPQTVDTEAFF. The CDR3 DNA reads TGTGCCAGCAGCCCTCAGACAGTTGACACTGAAGCTTTCTTT.

This clonotype was counted a single time. This chain joins TRBV2 and TRBJ2-6; D is unclear. Germline V CDR1 and CDR2: SNHLY, FYNNEI. The CDR3 sequence is 14 residues long. V lost 6 bases and J 2 bases, leaving 8 bases between the germline ends. As DNA, the CDR3 is TGTGCCAGCAGAGACCGAACTGGGGCCAACGTCCTGACTTTC. It codes for CASRDRTGANVLTF.

The V call is TRBV9, the J call TRBJ1-2, with 12 bases lining up with TRBD1. This CDR3 is 15 amino acids long. J gave up 8 bases and V 3 bases, and 8 bases lay outside the gene matches. In germline, CDR1 is SGDLS, CDR2 YYNGEE. CDR3 region: CASSAPGQGAEGYTF. CDR3 DNA: TGTGCCAGCAGCGCGCCGGGACAGGGGGCTGAAGGCTACACCTTC.

A single count supports this clonotype. The V and J genes are TRBV7-2 and TRBJ2-7, with D perhaps being TRBD1 or TRBD2 (5 bases each). Trimming left V 1 base short and J 4 bases short, with 11 bases between. This CDR3 contains 14 residues. Germline CDR1 and CDR2: SGHTA and FQGNSA. The CDR3 reads CASSLGAREYEQYF. The CDR3, as DNA: TGTGCCAGCAGCTTAGGGGCCAGGGAGTACGAGCAGTACTTC.

In its sample, this clonotype ranks as medium-sized (0.01 to 0.1%). The J gene is TRBJ2-7, the V gene TRBV19, with 13 bases aligning to TRBD2. Germline V gene lookup returns CDR1 LNHDA and CDR2 SQIVND (reference sequence). V was clipped by 8 bases and J by 2 bases; unmatched bases: 9. The CDR3 sequence is 16 residues long. DNA of the CDR3: TGTGCCAGTGGGAGAACGGGGACTAGCGGGACCTACGAGCAGTACTTC. Its protein product is CASGRTGTSGTYEQYF.

This clonotype was picked up one time. The CDR3 nucleotides are TGTGCCACCAGCCGAAACCGAAATTACGAGCAGTACTTC. Protein sequence: CATSRNRNYEQYF. This chain links TRBV15 with TRBJ2-7; no clear D. Deletions cut 5 bases from V and 4 bases from J, with 12 bases between. The CDR3 covers 13 residues. CDR1 and CDR2 from the germline V gene are LNHNV and YYDKDF (reference sequence).

This clonotype was observed many times. The chain joins TRBV6-1 to TRBJ2-1, with D possibly being TRBD2 (6 bases). CDR3 length equals 16 residues. Trimming pared 2 bases from V and 0 bases from J, leaving 11 bases between. The germline V gene has CDR1 MNHNS and CDR2 SASEGT. This CDR3 is CASSELEGSSYNEQFF. CDR3 bases: TGTGCCAGCAGTGAATTGGAGGGGAGCTCCTACAATGAGCAGTTCTTC.